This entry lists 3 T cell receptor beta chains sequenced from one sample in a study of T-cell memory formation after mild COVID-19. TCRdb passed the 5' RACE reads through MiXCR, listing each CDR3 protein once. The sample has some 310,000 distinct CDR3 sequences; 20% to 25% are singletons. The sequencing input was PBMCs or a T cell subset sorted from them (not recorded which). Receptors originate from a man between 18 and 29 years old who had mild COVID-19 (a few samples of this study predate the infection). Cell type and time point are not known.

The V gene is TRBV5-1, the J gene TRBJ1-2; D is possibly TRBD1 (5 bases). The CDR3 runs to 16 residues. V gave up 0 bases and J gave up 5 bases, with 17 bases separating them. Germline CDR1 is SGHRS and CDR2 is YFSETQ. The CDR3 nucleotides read TGCGCCAGCAGCTTGGCCCTGGGACTGCAAAAGTATGGCTACACCTTC. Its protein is CASSLALGLQKYGYTF. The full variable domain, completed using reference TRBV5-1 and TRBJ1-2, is KAGVTQTPRYLIKTRGQQVTLSCSPISGHRSVSWYQQTPGQGLQFLFEYFSETQRNKGNFPGRFSGRQFSNSRSEMNVSTLELGDSALYLCASSLALGLQKYGYTFGSGTRLTVV.

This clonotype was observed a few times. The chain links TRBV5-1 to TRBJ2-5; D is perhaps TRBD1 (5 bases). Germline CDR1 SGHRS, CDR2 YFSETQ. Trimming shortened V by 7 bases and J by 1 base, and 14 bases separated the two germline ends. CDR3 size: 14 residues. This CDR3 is CASAGQTLQETQYF. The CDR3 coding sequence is TGCGCCAGCGCAGGGCAGACGCTCCAAGAGACCCAGTACTTC.

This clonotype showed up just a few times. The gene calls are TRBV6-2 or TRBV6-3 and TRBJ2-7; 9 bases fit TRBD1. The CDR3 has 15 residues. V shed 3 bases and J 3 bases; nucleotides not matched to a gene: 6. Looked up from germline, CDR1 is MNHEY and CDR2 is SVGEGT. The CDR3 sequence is CASSYRPGQGYEQYV. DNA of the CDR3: TGTGCCAGCAGTTATCGTCCGGGACAGGGCTACGAGCAGTACGTC.